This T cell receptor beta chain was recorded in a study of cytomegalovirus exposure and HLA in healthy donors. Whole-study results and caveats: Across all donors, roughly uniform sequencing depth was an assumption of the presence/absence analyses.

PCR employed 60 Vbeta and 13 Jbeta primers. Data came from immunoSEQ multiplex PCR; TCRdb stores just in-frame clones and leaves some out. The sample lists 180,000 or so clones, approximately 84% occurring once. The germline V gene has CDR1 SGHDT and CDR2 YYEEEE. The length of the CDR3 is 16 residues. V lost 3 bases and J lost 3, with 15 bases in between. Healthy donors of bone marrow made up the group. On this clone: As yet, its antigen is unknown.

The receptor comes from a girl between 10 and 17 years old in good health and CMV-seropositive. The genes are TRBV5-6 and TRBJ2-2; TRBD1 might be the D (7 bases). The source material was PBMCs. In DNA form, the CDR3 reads TGTGCCAGCAGCTCCAGGGGGGCGAAGGACACCGGGGAGCTGTTTTTT. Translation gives CASSSRGAKDTGELFF.